This paragraph reports one TCR beta chain. This sample is part of a study of blood T cell repertoires in COVID-19. Background on the study: PBMCs, B-cell-depleted T cells, or T cells provided the cDNA or gDNA that made up the material.

How the authors handled the data: Estimates of nucleated cell counts were drawn from the amplification of reference gene primers. The data were produced by immunoSEQ multiplex PCR, yet TCRdb's version contains in-frame clones alone and is incomplete. The DNA gave D and trimming, while V, J and clone size come from that table. This sample yields 150,000 or so clones, of which approximately 86% are seen a single time; roughly 18% belongs to the top ten. Germline CDR1 reads MNHEY; CDR2 reads SVGAGI. The V gene lost 3 bases and the J gene lost 4 bases, with 19 bases spanning the gap. The CDR3 sequence is 16 residues long. Participant ages covered about 18 to 90 years across 25 or so US areas.

This chain links TRBV6-5 with TRBJ2-7; possibly TRBD2 for D (6 bases). The receptor was derived from a man aged 55-75 years who had recovered from COVID-19. Sequencing input: PBMCs or T cells enriched from blood (not recorded which). The CDR3 reads CASSYPSSGDLYEQYF. CDR3 coding DNA: TGTGCCAGCAGTTATCCGTCGTCGGGGGACCTATACGAGCAGTACTTC.